The 17 T cell receptor beta chains below all came from one sample that was sequenced in a study of human T cells and chemical hapten exposure. TCRdb used MiXCR to reprocess the 5' RACE reads, holding one entry per CDR3 protein. This table holds tens of thousands of distinct CDR3 sequences, about 7.7% found once. From whole blood left unfractionated, total RNA was extracted. These receptors were collected from a male donor in good health.

This clonotype was counted at least ten times. The chain employs TRBV7-2 and TRBJ2-7, with D tentatively TRBD1 (5 bases). Trimming took off 7 bases at V and 3 bases at J, with 22 bases between the two ends. CDR1 and CDR2 from the germline V gene are SGHTA and FQGNSA. The length of the CDR3 is 16 residues. This CDR3 reads CASNPWGSYSLYEQYF. In DNA, the CDR3 is TGTGCCAGCAACCCTTGGGGCTCCTATTCCCTCTACGAGCAGTACTTC.

The gene calls are TRBV4-2 and TRBJ2-3; perhaps TRBD2 as D (6 bases). Trimming took off 1 base at V and 3 bases at J, with 8 bases between the two ends. The CDR3 runs to 14 residues. Germline V gene data show CDR1 as LGHNA and CDR2 as YNFKEQ. The CDR3 sequence: CASSQAGGTDTQYF. The CDR3 DNA is TGTGCCAGCAGCCAAGCCGGGGGAACAGATACGCAGTATTTT.

The chain employs TRBV21-1 and TRBJ1-2. TRBV21-1 is shown as a pseudogene. The CDR3 is made up of 15 amino acids. The CDR3 bases are TGTGCCAGCAGCAAAGACGCGGGCCGGAGCTATGGCTACACCTTC. Translated: CASSKDAGRSYGYTF.

This rearrangement joins TRBV12-3 or TRBV12-4 to TRBJ2-5, with TRBD1 as a possible D gene (5 bases). There are 13 residues in the CDR3. Trimming removed 1 base at V and 5 bases at J, with 8 bases between. The CDR3 sequence: CASSLGGGETQYF. Here the CDR3 DNA reads TGTGCCAGCAGTTTAGGGGGCGGCGAGACCCAGTACTTC.

This clonotype was detected ten times or more. CDR3: CSARGIGDQPQHF. The CDR3 DNA is TGCAGTGCAAGGGGTATAGGTGATCAGCCCCAGCATTTT. V usage is TRBV20-1 and J usage is TRBJ1-5, with D perhaps matching TRBD1 (5 bases). Looked up from germline, CDR1 is DFQATT and CDR2 is SNEGSKA (reference sequence). Trimming removed 6 bases from V and 5 bases from J, with 14 bases in between. The CDR3 loop spans 13 amino acids.

The count of this clonotype is one. This sequence may be a read error, since a much larger clone differs from it by one base. The J gene is TRBJ1-5, the V gene TRBV27; D might be TRBD1 (5 bases). There are 14 residues in the CDR3. CDR1 and CDR2 (germline): MNHEY, SMNVEV (reference sequence). CDR3 nucleotides: TGTGCCAGCAGTTTATTGGGGACCAATCAGCTCCAGCATTTT. Translating gives CASSLLGTNQLQHF.

The chain is built from TRBV6-2 or TRBV6-3 and TRBJ2-1, with a tentative D call TRBD2 (5 bases). CDR3 length: 17 residues. Germline lookup yields CDR1 MNHEY and CDR2 SVGEGT. The germline V and J ends were trimmed by 2 bases and 5 bases, with 19 bases remaining between them. CDR3 sequence reads: CASSYRSGYGPNNEQFF. The DNA for the CDR3 is TGTGCCAGCAGTTACCGAAGCGGCTACGGCCCGAACAATGAGCAGTTCTTC.

This clonotype showed up many times. The chain combines TRBV27 with TRBJ2-7, with 7 positions matching TRBD1. Germline CDR1 reads MNHEY; CDR2 reads SMNVEV (reference sequence). The CDR3 spans 14 residues. The trim removed 5 bases at V and 3 bases at J, leaving 7 bases unmatched. CDR3 nucleotides: TGTGCCAGCAGTCAACGGACAGGAGACTACGAGCAGTACTTC. This translates into CASSQRTGDYEQYF.

A few counts support this clonotype. CDR3: CASSQEGQGANEQFF. The CDR3 DNA sequence: TGCGCCAGCAGCCAAGAGGGACAGGGGGCTAATGAGCAGTTCTTC. The chain uses TRBV4-3 and TRBJ2-1, with 12 positions matching TRBD1. Losses at the gene ends were 0 bases for V and 7 bases for J; bases not matched to a gene: 1. The CDR3 sequence is 15 residues long. CDR1 LGHNA and CDR2 YSLEER come from the germline V gene.

This chain joins TRBV5-1 and TRBJ2-5, with D perhaps matching TRBD2 (6 bases). The V gene's germline CDR1 is SGHRS and CDR2 YFSETQ. Trimming cost V 0 bases and J 2 bases, with 8 bases left between them. This CDR3 comprises 14 residues. The CDR3 is CASSLGLVQETQYF. The CDR3 DNA reads as TGCGCCAGCAGCTTGGGACTAGTTCAAGAGACCCAGTACTTC.

This clonotype was detected a few times. V is TRBV15 and J is TRBJ2-5, with 7 positions matching TRBD1. This CDR3 has 15 amino acids. V gave up 2 bases and J gave up 1 base; unmatched junction bases: 4. The germline V gene has CDR1 LNHNV and CDR2 YYDKDF (reference sequence). The CDR3 reads CATSRYRGPQETQYF. The CDR3 DNA is TGTGCCACCAGCAGATACAGGGGTCCCCAAGAGACCCAGTACTTC.

The table lists this clonotype with many counts. The chain links TRBV11-1 to TRBJ2-5; 7 bases match TRBD1. Germline lookup yields CDR1 SGHAT and CDR2 FQDESV (reference sequence). The length of the CDR3 is 13 residues. Trimming at V came to 5 bases and at J to 5 bases, leaving 5 bases not matched to a gene. The CDR3 bases are TGTGCCAGCAGCAGAAACAGGGGTGAGACCCAGTACTTC. Translated: CASSRNRGETQYF.

In its sample, this clonotype was seen many times. V gene TRBV18 combines with J gene TRBJ1-1, with 8 bases fitting TRBD1. V dropped 2 bases and J dropped 4; count of bases not matched to a gene: 9. CDR3 size: 16 residues. Germline-derived CDR1 and CDR2 are KGHSH and LQKENI. CDR3: CASSPMEDREATEAFF. The CDR3 region has the DNA TGTGCCAGCTCACCAATGGAGGACAGGGAAGCCACTGAAGCTTTCTTT.

This clonotype was found a few times. The chain uses TRBV29-1 and TRBJ1-1, with 10 positions matching TRBD1. The germline gives CDR1 SQVTM, CDR2 ANQGSEA. CDR3 length: 10 residues. The J segment lost 12 bases and the V segment lost 4 bases, leaving 2 bases of the junction unmatched. This CDR3 is CSVGDRGTFF. DNA of the CDR3: TGCAGCGTTGGGGACAGGGGTACTTTCTTT.

The sample holds one count of this clonotype. The chain is built from TRBV11-2 and TRBJ2-5; tentatively, D is TRBD1 or TRBD2 (5 bases each). V lost 5 bases and J lost 4, with 14 bases in between. Germline assignment: CDR1 SGHAT and CDR2 FQNNGV. This CDR3 has 14 residues. The CDR3 spells CASSPLNGGETQYF. The CDR3, as DNA: TGTGCCAGCAGCCCCCTAAATGGGGGAGAGACCCAGTACTTC.

The gene calls are TRBV20-1 and TRBJ2-1; 8 bases are shared with TRBD2. V was pared by 1 base and J by 2 bases, with 13 bases of the junction left unmatched. The CDR3 contains 18 residues. Germline-derived CDR1 and CDR2 are DFQATT and SNEGSKA (reference sequence). CDR3 bases: TGCAGTGCTAGAGCCCCGGGTGGGCGGGGGGCCACCTACAATGAGCAGTTCTTC. This translates into CSARAPGGRGATYNEQFF.

This clonotype was recorded a few times. The chain carries TRBV20-1 and TRBJ2-7; no clear D. V dropped 1 base and J dropped 4 bases, with 17 bases sitting between them. This CDR3 has 15 residues. Germline CDR1 DFQATT, CDR2 SNEGSKA (reference sequence). The CDR3 sequence: CSARGPPPTQYEQYF. In DNA form, the CDR3 reads TGCAGTGCTAGAGGTCCCCCCCCCACCCAGTACGAGCAGTACTTC.